This record concerns one TCR beta chain sequence. Its binding antigen is unknown. The record has no base qualities; no much larger clone is one base away. The sample's treatment or condition label is to be understood as: around 19 received Ad26.COV2.S at low or high dose, single or two shots; 5 received placebo; per-sample allocation not given. For vaccine and placebo recipients, repertoires were sequenced using samples collected on day 63 after the first injection. In Cohort 1b, about two dozen adults aged 18-55 years were enrolled at a single site in Boston, USA, between 29 July and 7 August 2020. Ad26.COV2.S was a replication-incompetent adenovirus type 26 vector expressing a prefusion-stabilized SARS-CoV-2 spike protein from the original Wuhan strain. The data were taken from a study of Ad26.COV2.S vaccination and SARS-CoV-2 variants (dated by TCRdb to about 2021). About the full investigation: Donors in the vaccine arm were drawn from COV1001, a phase I-IIa trial of Ad26.COV2.S in healthy adults that was multicentre, randomized, double-blind and placebo-controlled. TCRbeta repertoire sequencing served as the tool for gauging how specific and how broad the SARS-CoV-2-reactive T cell receptors were following Ad26.COV2.S vaccination. Ad26.COV2.S was administered intramuscularly at a dose of 5x10^10 or 1x10^11 viral particles, either as one shot or as two shots given 56 days apart. Participants in the trial were split at random into five groups of five each, receiving low-dose or high-dose Ad26.COV2.S once or twice, or else placebo on both occasions. A total of some 30 samples were included in the TCR-sequenced set, comprising 19 Ad26.COV2.S vaccine recipients, 5 placebo recipients and 8 SARS-CoV-2 convalescent individuals. Investigators did not know the trial group allocation while performing experiments and assessing outcomes.

Beyond this particular receptor, the publication reports: Compared with placebo recipients, Ad26.COV2.S recipients showed higher spike-specific TCR breadth (P = 0.0014). Substantial breadth of spike-specific CD8+ and CD4+ T cell responses was reported after vaccination. Comparable non-spike TCR breadth was observed between vaccine and placebo recipients, consistent with only spike being contained in the vaccine. The authors noted that total T cell responses may have been underestimated by the TCR breadth and depth analyses. Comparing responses between vaccine doses or regimens was not something the study was powered to do.

From the cysteine up to the phenylalanine, the CDR3 has a length of 15 residues. Solely the CDR3 DNA is kept, with 45 bases framed from the first base. V loses 6 bases at its end and J loses 3 bases; junction bases beyond the gene matches: 8. CDR1 is given as MNHEY and CDR2 as SVGEGT, both from the germline V gene. The immunoSEQ Assay was used to sequence TCRbeta CDR3 regions. After extraction, genomic DNA underwent amplification by bias-controlled multiplex PCR, followed by high-throughput sequencing. Per the original workflow: Collapsing and filtering of sequences were performed to quantify the absolute abundance of each unique TCRbeta CDR3 region. T cell fraction was estimated by normalization of TCRbeta template counts to usable DNA, with usable DNA being measured through amplification of reference genes present in all nucleated cells. Repertoire TCRs were annotated as SARS-CoV-2-specific by exact matching of V gene, CDR3 amino acid sequence and J gene to a known reactive TCR set. MIRA supplied the reference SARS-CoV-2 TCR set, which was filtered for enrichment in COVID-19-positive ImmuneCODE repertoires so that public or cross-reactive TCRs were removed. Drawing on the MIRA antigens, annotated TCRs were analysed further at the level of specific ORF or position within ORF. Breadth was defined as annotated unique rearrangements over total unique productive rearrangements; depth was the summed frequency of those rearrangements. Two-sided Wilcoxon rank-sum tests were applied when comparing TCR breadth between groups. In its TCRdb copy, this immuneACCESS table keeps in-frame sequences only and misses some clones. Where compared with another copy, unresolved V genes explain less than half of these, and the others have no known cause. V and J calls and clone size come straight from that table; D and trimming were deduced from the DNA. The sample table contains hundreds of thousands of clones; only one count was recorded for 80% to 95% of them. Over 9% of the sample belongs to the ten largest clones.

The V and J genes are TRBV6-2 or TRBV6-3 and TRBJ1-1, with 9 middle bases fitting TRBD1. The sequenced sample was peripheral blood, obtained in a trial of Ad26.COV2.S vaccine versus placebo. The origin of this receptor is a person between 18 and 65 years old who received the Ad26.COV2.S COVID-19 vaccine or a placebo. The DNA reads TGTGCCAGCAGCCAGTTACAGGGGGCGGACACTGAAGCTTTCTTT. Its product reads: CASSQLQGADTEAFF.